The 27 T cell receptor beta chains below were found in one sample sequenced in a study of T cells after yellow fever vaccination. MiXCR, run by TCRdb on the 5' RACE reads, gives a single entry per CDR3 protein. The repertoire holds hundreds of thousands of distinct CDR3 sequences, with 10% to 15% as singletons. The material was PBMCs, obtained on the day of the yellow fever booster vaccination. These receptors all come from a man younger than 40 who received the YFV17D yellow fever vaccine.

This clonotype was seen a handful of times. The CDR3 nucleotides are TGCAGTGAAGTAGGGGTAAATACGCAGTATTTT. Its translation is CSEVGVNTQYF. The chain is built from TRBV20-1 and TRBJ2-3, with D perhaps TRBD1 (5 bases). The CDR3 length is 11 residues. The V end lost 7 bases, the J end lost 7 bases, and 12 bases lay between the germline ends. CDR1 is DFQATT, CDR2 SNEGSKA, per germline (reference sequence).

This clonotype occurred a few times. The J gene is TRBJ2-7, the V gene TRBV5-1; D call uncertain. Germline CDR1 is SGHRS and CDR2 is YFSETQ. V was cut by 5 bases and J by 4 bases, with 13 bases left in between. This CDR3 contains 13 residues. CDR3 loop: CASSMGALYEQYF. The CDR3 DNA reads TGCGCCAGCAGTATGGGCGCATTATACGAGCAGTACTTC.

This clonotype was seen many times. This chain links TRBV20-1 with TRBJ1-1; D is perhaps TRBD1 (6 bases). Germline CDR1 and CDR2: DFQATT and SNEGSKA (reference sequence). There are 13 residues in the CDR3. V lost 5 bases to trimming and J lost 4 bases, with 14 bases between them. The CDR3 nucleotides read TGCAGTGCTGGGGGGGGCGCGGTCACTGAAGCTTTCTTT. It encodes CSAGGGAVTEAFF.

This clonotype showed up just a few times. V and J are TRBV6-1 and TRBJ1-6; 11 nucleotides match TRBD1. The CDR3 totals 16 residues. V trimming: 0 bases; J trimming: 10 bases; junction bases outside the gene matches: 5. The germline CDR1 and CDR2 sequences are MNHNS and SASEGT. CDR3 DNA: TGTGCCAGCAGTGAAGCGTCCGGGACAGGGGGGTCACCCCTCCACTTT. This translates into CASSEASGTGGSPLHF.

In this sample, this clonotype turned up a few times. The chain is built from TRBV12-3 or TRBV12-4 and TRBJ2-2, with no clear D. Trimming removed 3 bases from V and 5 bases from J, with 7 bases in between. The CDR3 consists of 13 residues. CDR3 nucleotides: TGTGCCAGCAGTTTTTTGCTGACCGGGGAGCTGTTTTTT. It encodes CASSFLLTGELFF.

The sample holds a few counts of this clonotype. The chain is built from TRBV20-1 and TRBJ2-1, with D uncertain. Germline V lookup: CDR1 DFQATT, CDR2 SNEGSKA (reference sequence). The CDR3 runs 11 residues. V lost 6 bases to trimming and J lost 4 bases, with 7 bases between them. This CDR3 is CSAPRYNEQFF. CDR3 bases: TGCAGTGCCCCACGGTACAATGAGCAGTTCTTC.

This clonotype was seen only a few times. The chain is built from TRBV9 and TRBJ2-6, with D possibly called TRBD1 or TRBD2 (5 bases each). V was shortened by 2 bases and J by 0 bases, with 9 bases between the two germline ends. In germline, CDR1 is SGDLS, CDR2 YYNGEE. This CDR3 comprises 16 residues. The CDR3 DNA reads TGTGCCAGCAGCGTGGGGGTCAACTCTGGGGCCAACGTCCTGACTTTC. Translation gives CASSVGVNSGANVLTF.

The rearrangement links TRBV10-2 to TRBJ2-5; D is perhaps TRBD1 (6 bases). CDR1 and CDR2 from the germline V gene are WSHSY and SAAADI. This CDR3 comprises 14 residues. V lost 4 bases, J lost 3 bases, and 12 bases lay in between. CDR3 nucleotides: TGCGCCAGCAGTGTGAGCTGGACAGAAGAGACCCAGTACTTC. This codes for CASSVSWTEETQYF.

In its sample, this clonotype was seen a few times. Here the CDR3 DNA reads TGTGCCCTTTCCGGCGAGGTCTATCCCCCCTACGAGCAGTACTTC. This encodes CALSGEVYPPYEQYF. The gene calls are TRBV7-9 and TRBJ2-7; D unclear. CDR1 is SEHNR, CDR2 FQNEAQ, per germline (reference sequence). Trimming removed 11 bases from V and 2 bases from J, with 22 bases in between. The CDR3 covers 15 residues.

The chain combines TRBV4-3 with TRBJ2-7, with 8 bases matching TRBD2. Per germline, CDR1 LGHNA and CDR2 YSLEER. CDR3 size: 14 residues. V lost 4 bases to trimming and J lost 6 bases; unmatched junction nucleotides: 8. Here the CDR3 DNA reads TGCGCCAGCAGCCCCTCGGGACTAGAGGGCGAGCAGTACTTC. As protein: CASSPSGLEGEQYF.

This clonotype was detected a few times. The chain couples TRBV10-3 to TRBJ2-7; TRBD2 agrees at 8 bases. The ends lost 11 bases at V and 4 bases at J; junction bases unmatched: 10. In germline, CDR1 is ENHRY, CDR2 SYGVKD. The CDR3 has 13 amino acids. The CDR3 spells CAAAGTSAYEQYF. The CDR3 coding sequence is TGTGCCGCCGCCGGGACTAGTGCATACGAGCAGTACTTC.

This clonotype turned up a few times. The V gene is TRBV7-2, the J gene TRBJ2-3; D gene ambiguous. CDR3 size: 14 residues. In germline, CDR1 is SGHTA, CDR2 FQGNSA. Trimming cost V 3 bases and J 4 bases, with 11 bases left between them. In DNA, the CDR3 is TGTGCCAGCAGCTTCAAAGGCGGCCCAGATACGCAGTATTTT. Its translation is CASSFKGGPDTQYF. The full variable domain, rest sourced from reference TRBV7-2 and TRBJ2-3, is GAGVSQSPSNKVTEKGKDVELRCDPISGHTALYWYRQSLGQGLEFLIYFQGNSAPDKSGLPSDRFSAERTGGSVSTLTIQRTQQEDSAVYLCASSFKGGPDTQYFGPGTRLTVL.

The chain carries TRBV29-1 and TRBJ2-3; 7 positions match TRBD2. The CDR3 totals 18 residues. The junction had 14 bases not matched to a gene; V was cut back by 0 bases and J by 2 bases. Germline V CDR1 and CDR2: SQVTM, ANQGSEA. The CDR3 nucleotides are TGCAGCGTTGAAGAGAGTCTCGGGAGAGCGGGGTCCACAGATACGCAGTATTTT. It encodes CSVEESLGRAGSTDTQYF.

The rearrangement links TRBV6-5 to TRBJ2-5, with D possibly matching TRBD1 (6 bases). The germline CDR1 and CDR2 sequences are MNHEY and SVGAGI. V shed 6 bases and J shed 5 bases, with 16 bases lying between them. This CDR3 is 14 amino acids long. The CDR3 nucleotides are TGTGCCAGCAGCCCCCCAGGGGTAGGGGAGACCCAGTACTTC. It yields the protein CASSPPGVGETQYF.

This clonotype was picked up a small number of times. This CDR3 reads CASRPGVPNEKLFF. CDR3 coding DNA: TGTGCCAGCAGACCGGGGGTCCCTAATGAAAAACTGTTTTTT. The chain has TRBV4-2 and TRBJ1-4; weak D call: TRBD1 (5 bases). From germline, CDR1 is LGHNA and CDR2 YNFKEQ. The CDR3 covers 14 residues. The V and J ends lost 6 bases and 3 bases respectively, with 11 bases between them.

This clonotype was seen only a few times. The chain recombines TRBV12-3 or TRBV12-4 with TRBJ2-7, with D perhaps assigned TRBD1 or TRBD2 (6 bases each). The CDR3 extends over 13 amino acids. Trimming removed 6 bases at V and 1 base at J, with 10 bases between. The CDR3 bases are TGTGCCAGCAGCAAGGGGGGATCCTACGAGCAGTACTTC. It yields the protein CASSKGGSYEQYF.

The gene calls are TRBV12-3 or TRBV12-4 and TRBJ2-5; 11 bases are shared with TRBD2. This CDR3 has 16 residues. Germline trimming cut 5 bases from V and 4 bases from J; bases unmatched to any gene: 9. This chain's CDR3 is CASSLRVAGGLETQYF. For the CDR3, the DNA is TGTGCCAGCAGTCTCCGGGTAGCGGGAGGGCTAGAGACCCAGTACTTC.

The rearrangement links TRBV7-2 to TRBJ2-7, with 8 bases lining up with TRBD1. The CDR3 is 15 amino acids. Germline CDR1 SGHTA, CDR2 FQGNSA. V trimming: 5 bases; J trimming: 3 bases; junction bases outside the gene matches: 9. CDR3 loop: CASSPDRAPHYEQYF. CDR3 coding DNA: TGTGCCAGCAGCCCGGACAGGGCGCCTCACTACGAGCAGTACTTC.

In this sample, this clonotype turned up many times. J is TRBJ2-4 and V is TRBV7-8, with 8 bases matching TRBD1. Germline CDR1 is SGHVS and CDR2 is FQNEAQ. The CDR3 extends over 17 amino acids. J was trimmed by 0 bases and V by 5 bases; bases with no gene match: 9. The DNA of the CDR3 is TGTGCCAGCAGCCCAGACAGGGGCGAACTAGCCAAAAACATTCAGTACTTC. Protein product: CASSPDRGELAKNIQYF. The full variable domain, in which reference TRBV7-8 and TRBJ2-4 provide the parts outside the CDR3, is GAGVSQSPRYKVAKRGQDVALRCDPISGHVSLFWYQQALGQGPEFLTYFQNEAQLDKSGLPSDRFFAERPEGSVSTLKIQRTQQEDSAVYLCASSPDRGELAKNIQYFGAGTRLSVL.

The chain employs TRBV28 and TRBJ2-1, with 8 nucleotides matching TRBD2. The trim removed 3 bases at V and 6 bases at J, leaving 7 bases unmatched. The CDR3 length is 15 residues. Germline V gives CDR1 MDHEN, CDR2 SYDVKM. DNA of the CDR3: TGTGCCAGCAGTTTCATGGGACTAGGTGGCAATGAGCAGTTCTTC. It specifies CASSFMGLGGNEQFF.

The chain links TRBV28 to TRBJ1-4; D gene ambiguous. Germline assignment: CDR1 MDHEN and CDR2 SYDVKM. The CDR3 contains 13 residues. The ends were cut back, 11 bases at V and 7 bases at J, with 17 bases in the middle. CDR3 residues: CAAVGGIGEKLFF. The CDR3 region has the DNA TGTGCCGCTGTGGGAGGGATTGGTGAAAAACTGTTTTTT.

The chain carries TRBV6-5 and TRBJ2-1; 7 positions match TRBD2. V lost 0 bases, J lost 2 bases, and 13 bases stayed unmatched. Germline loops: CDR1 MNHEY, CDR2 SVGAGI. The CDR3 has 19 amino acids. CDR3 residues: CASSYSLVGAGDAYNEQFF. The CDR3 bases are TGTGCCAGCAGTTACTCTCTGGTTGGCGCGGGAGATGCCTACAATGAGCAGTTCTTC.

The chain employs TRBV4-1 and TRBJ2-2; no firm D call. Germline V lookup: CDR1 MGHRA, CDR2 YSYEKL. The CDR3 spans 15 residues. Trimming took 4 bases from V and 1 from J, leaving 10 bases between them. The DNA of the CDR3 is TGCGCCAGCAGCCCTGTAGGCATGAACACCGGGGAGCTGTTTTTT. Amino acids: CASSPVGMNTGELFF.

This clonotype was seen more than once but under ten times. The J gene is TRBJ2-4, the V gene TRBV18; D remains unclear. This CDR3 is 18 amino acids long. The ends were cut back, 1 base at V and 2 bases at J, with 18 bases in the middle. The V gene's germline CDR1 is KGHSH and CDR2 LQKENI. DNA of the CDR3: TGTGCCAGCTCACCACAGGAAGGACCCTTAATGTCCAAAAACATTCAGTACTTC. Protein product: CASSPQEGPLMSKNIQYF.

In this sample, this clonotype turned up a few times. The V call is TRBV12-3 or TRBV12-4, the J call TRBJ2-3; D uncertain. V shed 4 bases and J shed 2 bases, with 10 bases lying between them. The CDR3 covers 14 residues. CDR3 in DNA: TGTGCCAGCAGTTACCCTAGAGACACAGATACGCAGTATTTT. This sequence encodes CASSYPRDTDTQYF.

V and J are TRBV29-1 and TRBJ1-3; D possibly corresponds to TRBD1 (6 bases). The CDR3 contains 13 residues. Trimming left V 6 bases short and J 4 bases short, with 13 bases between. The germline CDR1 and CDR2 sequences are SQVTM and ANQGSEA. The DNA for the CDR3 is TGCAGCGTGGGGGCGGACAACGGAAACACCATATATTTT. Residues: CSVGADNGNTIYF.

The chain couples TRBV6-4 to TRBJ2-3; D might be TRBD1 or TRBD2, each matching 5 bases. This CDR3 is 14 amino acids long. Trimming shortened V by 3 bases and J by 5 bases, and 12 bases separated the two germline ends. Germline V gene data show CDR1 as MRHNA and CDR2 as SNTAGT. The CDR3 here is CASSEWGSEDTQYF. Written as DNA, the CDR3 is TGTGCCAGCAGTGAGTGGGGGTCAGAAGATACGCAGTATTTT.